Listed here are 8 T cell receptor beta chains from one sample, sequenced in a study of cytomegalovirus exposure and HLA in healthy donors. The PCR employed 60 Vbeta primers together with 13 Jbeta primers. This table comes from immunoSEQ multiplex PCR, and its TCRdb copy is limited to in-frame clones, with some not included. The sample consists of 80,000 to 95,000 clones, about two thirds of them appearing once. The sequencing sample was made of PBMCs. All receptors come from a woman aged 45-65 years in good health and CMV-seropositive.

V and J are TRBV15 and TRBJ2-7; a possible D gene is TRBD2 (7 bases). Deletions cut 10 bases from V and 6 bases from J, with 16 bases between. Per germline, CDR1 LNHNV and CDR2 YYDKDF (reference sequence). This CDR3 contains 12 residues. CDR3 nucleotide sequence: TGTGCCATCTCGCGGGGGCCCGGCGAGCAGTACTTC. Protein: CAISRGPGEQYF.

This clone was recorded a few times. The CDR3 loop is CAIPGTGEKLFF. The CDR3 DNA sequence: TGTGCCATACCAGGGACAGGGGAAAAACTGTTTTTT. V usage is TRBV28 and J usage is TRBJ1-4; 9 bases map to TRBD1. The CDR3 spans 12 residues. The V gene's germline CDR1 is MDHEN and CDR2 SYDVKM. V lost 10 bases and J lost 8; bases outside the gene matches: 5.

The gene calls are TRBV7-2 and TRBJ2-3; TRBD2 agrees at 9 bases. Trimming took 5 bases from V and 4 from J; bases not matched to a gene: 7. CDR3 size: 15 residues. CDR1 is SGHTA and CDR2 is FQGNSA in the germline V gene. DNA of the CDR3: TGTGCCAGCAGCCCTTGGGCGGGAGGGTCAGATACGCAGTATTTT. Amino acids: CASSPWAGGSDTQYF. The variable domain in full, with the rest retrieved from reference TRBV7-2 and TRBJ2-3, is GAGVSQSPSNKVTEKGKDVELRCDPISGHTALYWYRQSLGQGLEFLIYFQGNSAPDKSGLPSDRFSAERTGGSVSTLTIQRTQQEDSAVYLCASSPWAGGSDTQYFGPGTRLTVL.

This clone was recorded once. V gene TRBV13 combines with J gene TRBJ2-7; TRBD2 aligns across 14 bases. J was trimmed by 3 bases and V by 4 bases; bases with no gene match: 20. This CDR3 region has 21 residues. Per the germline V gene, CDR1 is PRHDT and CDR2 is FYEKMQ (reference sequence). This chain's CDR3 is CASSSTFLPGLAGVAHYEQYF. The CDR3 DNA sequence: TGTGCCAGCAGCTCTACCTTCCTCCCGGGACTAGCGGGAGTTGCCCACTACGAGCAGTACTTC. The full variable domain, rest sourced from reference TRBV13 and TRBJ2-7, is AAGVIQSPRHLIKEKRETATLKCYPIPRHDTVYWYQQGPGQDPQFLISFYEKMQSDKGSIPDRFSAQQFSDYHSELNMSSLELGDSALYFCASSSTFLPGLAGVAHYEQYFGPGTRLTVT.

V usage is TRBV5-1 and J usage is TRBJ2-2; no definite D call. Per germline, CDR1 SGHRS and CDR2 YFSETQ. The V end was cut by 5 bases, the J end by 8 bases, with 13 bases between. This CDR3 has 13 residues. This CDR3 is CASSEAASGELFF. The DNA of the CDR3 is TGCGCCAGCAGTGAGGCGGCCTCGGGGGAGCTGTTTTTT.

Here the CDR3 DNA reads TGTGCCACCAGCAGAGCCCGGGGTGAAGCTTTCTTT. This gives the protein CATSRARGEAFF. The chain has TRBV15 and TRBJ1-1; D remains ambiguous. Germline-derived CDR1 and CDR2 are LNHNV and YYDKDF (reference sequence). Trimming removed 1 base at V and 7 bases at J, with 7 bases between. The CDR3 spans 12 residues.

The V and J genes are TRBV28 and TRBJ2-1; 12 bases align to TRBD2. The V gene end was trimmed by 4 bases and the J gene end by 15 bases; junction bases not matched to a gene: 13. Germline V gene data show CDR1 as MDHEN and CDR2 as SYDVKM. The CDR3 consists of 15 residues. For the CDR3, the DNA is TGTGCCAGCAGTTATCTAGCGGGAGGGCTAGGGGAGGCGTTCTTC. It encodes CASSYLAGGLGEAFF.

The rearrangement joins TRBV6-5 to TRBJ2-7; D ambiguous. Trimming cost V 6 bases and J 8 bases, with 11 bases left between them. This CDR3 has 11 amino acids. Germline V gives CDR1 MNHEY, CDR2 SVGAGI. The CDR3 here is CASSLPPQQYF. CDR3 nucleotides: TGTGCCAGCAGCCTTCCCCCCCAGCAGTACTTC.